A single sample gave rise to the 22 T cell receptor beta chains below, sequenced in a study of blood T cell repertoires in COVID-19. Sequenced by immunoSEQ multiplex PCR; TCRdb stores in-frame clones only, minus some. Counted here are approximately 250,000 clones, 75% to 90% occurring once; the ten biggest clones make up around 4%. Sequenced sample: PBMCs or T cells enriched from blood (not recorded which). The source is a woman aged 25 to 39 who had recovered from COVID-19.

The rearrangement links TRBV19 to TRBJ2-7, with 9 bases lining up with TRBD1. The CDR3 consists of 13 residues. Germline CDR1 LNHDA, CDR2 SQIVND (reference sequence). The junction had 0 bases not matched to a gene; V was cut back by 3 bases and J by 3 bases. CDR3 nucleotide sequence: TGTGCCAGTAGTATGGGACAGGGCTACGAGCAGTACTTC. Amino acids: CASSMGQGYEQYF.

The chain joins TRBV2 to TRBJ1-2; D uncertain. The V gene lost 7 bases and the J gene lost 1 base, with 13 bases spanning the gap. CDR3 length equals 14 residues. The V gene's germline CDR1 is SNHLY and CDR2 FYNNEI. The CDR3 here is CASIRTVNNYGYTF. As DNA, the CDR3 is TGTGCCAGCATTAGGACTGTCAATAACTATGGCTACACCTTC.

This chain links TRBV18 with TRBJ2-1; 7 nucleotides agree with TRBD2. The trim removed 5 bases at V and 9 bases at J, leaving 10 bases unmatched. Per germline, CDR1 KGHSH and CDR2 LQKENI. This CDR3 region has 14 residues. The CDR3 nucleotides are TGTGCCAGCTCATTTGCGGGAGTTCGTAGTGAGCAGTTCTTC. Amino acids: CASSFAGVRSEQFF.

V gene TRBV11-3 combines with J gene TRBJ2-1; TRBD2 matches 9 bases. This CDR3 has 15 amino acids. Trimming at V came to 5 bases and at J to 3 bases, leaving 5 bases not matched to a gene. The germline CDR1 and CDR2 sequences are SGHNT and YENEEA. CDR3: CASSPKTSGYNEQFF. In DNA form, the CDR3 reads TGTGCCAGCAGCCCCAAGACTAGCGGCTACAATGAGCAGTTCTTC.

V is TRBV27 and J is TRBJ2-7, with 7 bases aligning to TRBD1. The CDR3 covers 21 residues. Looked up from germline, CDR1 is MNHEY and CDR2 is SMNVEV (reference sequence). The ends lost 3 bases at V and 7 bases at J; junction bases unmatched: 30. CDR3 nucleotide sequence: TGTGCCAGCAGTTTTCAACTTCCTCGGGGCCCACGGCGGGCAGGGGGTCAGGAGCAGTACTTC. Protein: CASSFQLPRGPRRAGGQEQYF.

The rearrangement uses TRBV7-8 and TRBJ1-5; D not resolved. Deletions cut 3 bases from V and 1 base from J, with 16 bases between. Germline V lookup: CDR1 SGHVS, CDR2 FQNEAQ. This CDR3 comprises 17 residues. The CDR3 bases are TGTGCCAGCAGCTTGAGGAGGGAGACCATGAGCAATCAGCCCCAGCATTTT. Amino acids: CASSLRRETMSNQPQHF. Supplemented by reference TRBV7-8 and TRBJ1-5, the full variable domain reads GAGVSQSPRYKVAKRGQDVALRCDPISGHVSLFWYQQALGQGPEFLTYFQNEAQLDKSGLPSDRFFAERPEGSVSTLKIQRTQQEDSAVYLCASSLRRETMSNQPQHFGDGTRLSIL.

The chain carries TRBV27 and TRBJ2-1, with 10 nucleotides matching TRBD2. The CDR3 length is 13 residues. The V segment lost 5 bases and the J segment 15 bases; nucleotides outside the gene matches: 10. In germline, CDR1 is MNHEY, CDR2 SMNVEV (reference sequence). This CDR3 is CASSQREGLVRFF. DNA for the CDR3: TGTGCCAGCAGTCAGCGGGAGGGCCTGGTACGGTTCTTC.

The chain has TRBV20-1 and TRBJ2-7; maybe TRBD2 (5 bases). Looked up from germline, CDR1 is DFQATT and CDR2 is SNEGSKA (reference sequence). Deletions cut 3 bases from V and 1 base from J, with 13 bases between. The CDR3 length is 14 residues. The CDR3 nucleotides are TGCAGTGCTAGTGCCGCGGGTACGTCCTACGAGCAGTACTTC. This codes for CSASAAGTSYEQYF.

V is TRBV2 and J is TRBJ2-7; 8 nucleotides align to TRBD2. This CDR3 has 14 residues. The germline V gene has CDR1 SNHLY and CDR2 FYNNEI. V lost 10 bases and J lost 4; bases outside the gene matches: 12. CDR3: CATKPGTRGYEQYF. CDR3 in DNA: TGTGCCACTAAACCGGGGACTAGGGGGTACGAGCAGTACTTC.

The chain links TRBV5-1 to TRBJ2-3, with TRBD2 matching 7 bases. CDR1 is SGHRS, CDR2 YFSETQ, per germline. The CDR3 runs to 14 residues. Trimming cost V 5 bases and J 1 base; bases outside gene matches: 4. Here the CDR3 DNA reads TGCGCCAGCAGGAGACGGGAGGGCACAGATACGCAGTATTTT. Translated: CASRRREGTDTQYF.

The chain links TRBV2 to TRBJ1-5, with D tentatively TRBD1 (6 bases). The CDR3 loop spans 17 amino acids. The ends were cut back, 0 bases at V and 1 base at J, with 13 bases in the middle. The germline gives CDR1 SNHLY, CDR2 FYNNEI. CDR3 in amino acids: CASSEAKRRGSNQPQHF. The DNA of the CDR3 is TGTGCCAGCAGTGAAGCAAAACGCAGGGGCAGCAATCAGCCCCAGCATTTT. The complete variable domain, with remaining parts taken from reference TRBV2 and TRBJ1-5, reads EPEVTQTPSHQVTQMGQEVILRCVPISNHLYFYWYRQILGQKVEFLVSFYNNEISEKSEIFDDQFSVERPDGSNFTLKIRSTKLEDSAMYFCASSEAKRRGSNQPQHFGDGTRLSIL.

The chain has TRBV19 and TRBJ1-5; 12 nucleotides align to TRBD1. Germline V gene lookup returns CDR1 LNHDA and CDR2 SQIVND (reference sequence). V lost 2 bases to trimming and J lost 10 bases; unmatched junction nucleotides: 6. This CDR3 has 15 amino acids. CDR3 loop: CASSINMGQGAPQHF. The CDR3 DNA follows: TGTGCCAGTAGTATAAATATGGGACAGGGGGCACCCCAGCATTTT.

This clone was seen a few times. The chain combines TRBV5-1 with TRBJ2-5; D may be TRBD1 (5 bases). Germline V gene lookup returns CDR1 SGHRS and CDR2 YFSETQ. This CDR3 contains 16 residues. Trimming removed 1 base at V and 2 bases at J, with 15 bases between. CDR3 sequence (DNA): TGCGCCAGCAGCTTGTTAGGGGATTGGGGACAAGAGACCCAGTACTTC. As protein: CASSLLGDWGQETQYF.

The chain carries TRBV19 and TRBJ1-1, with D maybe TRBD1 (5 bases). Trimming took off 1 base at V and 0 bases at J, with 9 bases between the two ends. CDR3 length equals 15 residues. CDR1 is LNHDA, CDR2 SQIVND, per germline (reference sequence). Written as DNA, the CDR3 is TGTGCCAGTAGTATAGGCTCGGGGGTGAACACTGAAGCTTTCTTT. Translating gives CASSIGSGVNTEAFF.

The chain carries TRBV2 and TRBJ2-7, with 8 bases fitting TRBD2. J gave up 2 bases and V 0 bases, and 3 bases lay outside the gene matches. The CDR3 totals 15 residues. Germline V gene lookup returns CDR1 SNHLY and CDR2 FYNNEI. The DNA of the CDR3 is TGTGCCAGCAGTGAAGCCGGGAGGGCCACCTACGAGCAGTACTTC. Residues: CASSEAGRATYEQYF.

This chain joins TRBV7-2 and TRBJ1-2; 9 bases fit TRBD1. V trimming: 5 bases; J trimming: 3 bases; junction bases outside the gene matches: 7. This CDR3 spans 15 amino acids. Germline lookup yields CDR1 SGHTA and CDR2 FQGNSA. CDR3 residues: CASSPGQGSYYGYTF. The CDR3 nucleotides read TGTGCCAGCAGCCCCGGACAGGGGTCATACTATGGCTACACCTTC.

This chain joins TRBV5-1 and TRBJ1-5, with D perhaps TRBD1 (6 bases). V lost 4 bases, J lost 6 bases, and 14 bases lay in between. CDR3 length equals 14 residues. CDR1 is SGHRS and CDR2 is YFSETQ in the germline V gene. CDR3 protein: CASSEGVAGQPQHF. The CDR3 nucleotides are TGCGCCAGCAGCGAGGGGGTCGCGGGTCAGCCCCAGCATTTT.

This chain joins TRBV7-9 and TRBJ1-1; D is ambiguous. The V gene lost 5 bases and the J gene lost 4 bases, with 11 bases spanning the gap. Germline CDR1 is SEHNR and CDR2 is FQNEAQ (reference sequence). The CDR3 spans 13 residues. The CDR3 DNA reads TGTGCCAGCAGCCCTCCCTCGAGCACTGAAGCTTTCTTT. Translating gives CASSPPSSTEAFF.

In its sample, this clone was seen a few times. The chain couples TRBV2 to TRBJ1-2; possible D gene TRBD1, 5 bases. V shed 3 bases and J shed 4 bases, with 9 bases lying between them. Germline CDR1 SNHLY, CDR2 FYNNEI. The CDR3 length is 13 residues. The CDR3 spells CASSDQGSYGYTF. In DNA, the CDR3 is TGTGCCAGCAGTGACCAGGGATCCTATGGCTACACCTTC.

The J gene is TRBJ1-5, the V gene TRBV6-6; TRBD1 might be the D (5 bases). Trimming removed 5 bases at V and 2 bases at J, with 13 bases between. Germline-derived CDR1 and CDR2 are MNHNY and SVGAGI (reference sequence). This CDR3 is built from 15 residues. The CDR3 DNA follows: TGTGCCAGCAGTCCGCAGGACACTGGCAATCAGCCCCAGCATTTT. Translation: CASSPQDTGNQPQHF.

The chain has TRBV28 and TRBJ1-1; perhaps TRBD1 as D (6 bases). The CDR3 contains 15 residues. The germline V gene has CDR1 MDHEN and CDR2 SYDVKM. V was trimmed by 4 bases and J by 5 bases, leaving 17 bases between them. CDR3 sequence reads: CASSSPRGFGTEAFF. DNA of the CDR3: TGTGCCAGCAGTTCTCCGAGGGGGTTCGGAACTGAAGCTTTCTTT.

The genes are TRBV27 and TRBJ2-1; no reliable D call. The CDR3 length is 13 residues. V lost 3 bases to trimming and J lost 10 bases, with 13 bases between them. From germline, CDR1 is MNHEY and CDR2 SMNVEV (reference sequence). The CDR3 sequence: CASSFAPIWEQFF. The DNA for the CDR3 is TGTGCCAGCAGTTTTGCCCCTATCTGGGAGCAGTTCTTC.